The entry below describes one T cell receptor beta chain. These data originate in a study of TIL therapy for anti-PD-1-resistant metastatic lung cancer. Time point in this sample: pre-treatment sample, taken before nivolumab and TIL therapy. The tumor samples were excised metastases, mostly pleural nodules or supraclavicular lymph nodes. Sequencing used immunoSEQ v3. Sequencing depth was 2 million to 2.5 million read pairs for survey level, roughly 4.5-6 million for deep. Produced via immunoSEQ multiplex PCR; TCRdb's table is partial and in-frame only. Of some 13,000 clones in the sample, about three fifths are singletons; the top ten hold approximately 9%. Losses at the gene ends were 7 bases for V and 7 bases for J; bases not matched to a gene: 13. Germline lookup yields CDR1 SQVTM and CDR2 ANQGSEA. CDR3 length equals 14 residues.

This clonotype was obtained from a woman aged 30 to 85 with non-small cell lung cancer. This rearrangement joins TRBV29-1 to TRBJ2-7, with 10 nucleotides matching TRBD1. The input for sequencing was tumor tissue, taken at baseline. In DNA, the CDR3 is TGCAGCGCCAACCCGGGACAGGGGTCGGGGGAGCAGTACTTC. Amino acids: CSANPGQGSGEQYF.